The sequence of this T cell receptor beta chain was determined in a study of cytomegalovirus exposure and HLA in healthy donors. Study-wide background: An earlier analysis found fewer than 140 million unique TCR beta sequences from 200 million or so T cells.

In its sample, this clone was seen a few times. The antigen remains unidentified. Study conclusions and caveats: TCR beta chain V- and J-gene trimming was linked, in a later analysis, to a missense variant in DCLRE1C. Only CMV serostatus was available as immune exposure information. After further analysis at a later stage, some 15,000 TCR beta sequences were associated with HLA alleles at 0.05 false discovery rate.

This PCR relied on a set of 60 Vbeta primers and 13 Jbeta primers. Clones were sequenced by immunoSEQ multiplex PCR, and TCRdb holds only the in-frame ones, with some missing. Of some 120,000 clones in the sample, over 70% are singletons; the top ten hold around 4%. V gave up 5 bases and J gave up 2 bases; unmatched junction bases: 8. Per the germline V gene, CDR1 is SGHTA and CDR2 is FQGNSA. This CDR3 comprises 16 residues. The J gene is TRBJ2-3, the V gene TRBV7-2; 9 bases fit TRBD2. The sequencing sample was made of PBMCs. The receptor's source is a man aged 35 to 55 in good health and CMV-seropositive. CDR3 protein: CASSPTSGPPTDTQYF. Here the CDR3 DNA reads TGTGCCAGCAGCCCGACTAGCGGACCTCCCACAGATACGCAGTATTTT. The full variable domain, completed using reference TRBV7-2 and TRBJ2-3, is GAGVSQSPSNKVTEKGKDVELRCDPISGHTALYWYRQSLGQGLEFLIYFQGNSAPDKSGLPSDRFSAERTGGSVSTLTIQRTQQEDSAVYLCASSPTSGPPTDTQYFGPGTRLTVL.